The source of this TCR beta chain is a study of CD8+CD57+ T cells in acquired aplastic anemia (dated by TCRdb to 2016 to 2018). Background for the entire study: Extracted DNA from sorted CD4+ and CD8+ cells averaged around 3.3 ug, ranging from 0.2 to 27.4 ug. A CD8+CD57+ expansion meant a frequency higher than the mean frequency seen in healthy subjects. General conclusions and limits of the study: Patients and healthy controls showed no significant difference in CD8+ Simpson's diversity (P=0.060). Although 25 to 30 CD8+ CDR3 sequences were shared by patients and controls, these sequences appeared highly expressed in patients and within the immunodominant clones of patients.

Genomic DNA was used as template for profiling of TCR beta VDJ combinations and CDR3 sequences. An Illumina HiSeq 2000 was the platform used for TCR repertoire sequencing. For the original study's pipeline: Repertoire assessment relied on Simpson's diversity index, CDR3 size and DJ length profiles, and TRBV/TRBJ rearrangement plots. The most abundant DNA sequence in the deep sequencing data was defined as the immunodominant clone. CDR3 amino acid sequences were checked for sharing between subjects and were compared against published repertoires and the VDJdb database. The public sequencing data were trimmed at Q25 with fastp and processed into clonotypes with MiXCR by TCRdb, which kept only in-frame beta chains. Rows are unified per CDR3 protein, each entry keeping the most common DNA and genes. TCRdb, not the original authors, processed these V and J calls. The table for this sample lists more than 150,000 distinct CDR3 sequences; under 50% of them were counted only once. The ten most abundant clones make up more than 1.5% of the sample.

A few counts support this clonotype. Its antigen is not yet known. No base quality information exists; no much larger clone differs at one position. The patients picked for sequencing were ones in whom flow cytometry had shown an expansion of CD8+CD57+ cells. Severe acquired aplastic anemia was diagnosed in all patients according to International Study of Aplastic Anemia and Agranulocytosis and Camitta criteria. No therapy had been received by the patients at the time of blood sampling. In this study, sorted CD4+ and CD8+ T cells from the blood of healthy subjects and of severe aplastic anemia patients had their TCR repertoires deep-sequenced. Patients were enrolled under clinicaltrials.gov protocols 00001620, 01623167, 00001397, 00071045, 00081523 and 00961064 in the USA. Ficoll-Paque density gradient centrifugation was used to isolate peripheral blood mononuclear cells. Before DNA was extracted, CD4+ and CD8+ T cells were sorted using either FACS or magnetic beads.

The germline V gene sets CDR1 to KGHDR and CDR2 to SFDVKD. The CDR3 measures 14 amino acids from cysteine to phenylalanine. Only the CDR3 DNA stays, 42 bases, in frame from base 1. V is cut back by 4 bases and J by 6 bases, with 5 bases in the junction unmatched. The V and J segments used are TRBV24-1 and TRBJ1-5; TRBD1 matches 7 bases in the middle. The sample taken for sequencing was sorted CD4+, CD8+, or CD8+CD57+ T cells (not recorded which) from PBMCs. This TCR was sampled from a human donor with aplastic anemia. The nucleotide sequence is TGTGCCACCAGTGAACCACAGGGGATTCAGCCCCAGCATTTT. Its product reads: CATSEPQGIQPQHF.